The 29 T cell receptor beta chains presented below share a single source sample, sequenced in a study of blood T cell repertoires in COVID-19. Here immunoSEQ multiplex PCR was the method, and the copy in TCRdb shows in-frame clones only, minus some. The sample holds roughly 200,000 clones; approximately 85% are singletons and the top ten take about 10%. Sequencing used peripheral blood. The receptors shown here come from a human donor with active or convalescent COVID-19. The donor label of this sample is uncertain.

The chain combines TRBV5-4 with TRBJ1-2, with 7 bases aligning to TRBD1. The germline CDR1 and CDR2 sequences are SGHNT and YYREEE (reference sequence). This CDR3 has 16 amino acids. With V trimmed by 0 bases and J by 8 bases, 13 bases remained unmatched. The CDR3 is CASSLVSRQGGNGYTF. CDR3 nucleotide sequence: TGTGCCAGCAGCTTGGTGTCAAGGCAGGGGGGAAACGGCTACACCTTC.

In its sample, this clone was seen many times. In nucleotides, the CDR3 is TGCGCCAGCAGCCAAGCAGGGGAGCAGTTCTTC. Its translation is CASSQAGEQFF. V and J are TRBV4-1 and TRBJ2-1; the D gene is possibly TRBD1 (5 bases). Germline V lookup: CDR1 MGHRA, CDR2 YSYEKL. V dropped 1 base and J dropped 10 bases, with 5 bases sitting between them. This CDR3 has 11 residues.

The V call is TRBV11-3, the J call TRBJ2-7, with TRBD2 as a possible D gene (6 bases). Germline V gives CDR1 SGHNT, CDR2 YENEEA. The germline V and J ends were trimmed by 5 bases and 6 bases, with 11 bases remaining between them. The CDR3 extends over 12 amino acids. In nucleotides, the CDR3 is TGTGCCAGCAGCCTAGTCGGGGGCGAGCAGTACTTC. Translation gives CASSLVGGEQYF.

Comment on this clone: The same CDR3 also results from other DNA sequences found in this sample. The chain recombines TRBV10-3 with TRBJ1-2; 7 bases agree with TRBD1. Germline V gene lookup returns CDR1 ENHRY and CDR2 SYGVKD. The CDR3 contains 12 residues. V was pared by 6 bases and J by 8 bases, with 6 bases of the junction left unmatched. In DNA, the CDR3 is TGTGCCATCAGCGACAGGGAAGGAGGCTACACCTTC. As protein: CAISDREGGYTF.

The gene calls are TRBV6-5 and TRBJ2-5; TRBD2 is a possible D gene (6 bases). Trimming stripped 5 bases from V and 2 bases from J, with 9 bases between. The CDR3 has 13 residues. Germline CDR1 MNHEY, CDR2 SVGAGI. This CDR3 reads CASSPGAQETQYF. For the CDR3, the DNA is TGTGCCAGCAGTCCGGGAGCTCAAGAGACCCAGTACTTC.

V is TRBV4-1 and J is TRBJ1-5; D might be TRBD1 (6 bases). Germline values: CDR1 MGHRA, CDR2 YSYEKL. This CDR3 has 17 residues. The V end was cut by 0 bases, the J end by 6 bases, with 18 bases between. The CDR3 loop reads CASSQDGQGRMGQPQHF. CDR3 sequence (DNA): TGCGCCAGCAGCCAAGATGGGCAGGGGCGGATGGGTCAGCCCCAGCATTTT.

This rearrangement joins TRBV12-5 to TRBJ1-4; D uncertain. Trimming cost V 1 base and J 4 bases, with 19 bases left between them. Germline V gene data show CDR1 as LGHNT and CDR2 as FRNRAP. This CDR3 is built from 18 residues. The DNA for the CDR3 is TGTGCTAGTGGTTTGGGCCGCGCAGTACAGCAAGTTAATGAAAAACTGTTTTTT. Its translation is CASGLGRAVQQVNEKLFF.

The chain recombines TRBV5-4 with TRBJ2-3, with TRBD2 as a possible D gene (5 bases). Trimming removed 1 base at V and 0 bases at J, with 12 bases between. Germline loops: CDR1 SGHNT, CDR2 YYREEE (reference sequence). The CDR3 runs to 16 residues. In DNA, the CDR3 is TGTGCCAGCAGCTTGTTCCAGCGGAGAAGCACAGATACGCAGTATTTT. Its translation: CASSLFQRRSTDTQYF.

The CDR3 region is CASSSLGGMNTGELFF. The CDR3 DNA reads as TGTGCCAGCAGCTCCCTTGGGGGGATGAACACCGGGGAGCTGTTTTTT. The genes are TRBV6-2 or TRBV6-3 and TRBJ2-2; perhaps TRBD2 as D (6 bases). The CDR3 spans 16 residues. Germline V CDR1 and CDR2: MNHEY, SVGEGT. V lost 6 bases and J lost 1, with 15 bases in between.

J is TRBJ2-1 and V is TRBV5-1; 10 positions match TRBD2. This CDR3 contains 15 residues. V lost 2 bases and J lost 7; bases outside the gene matches: 6. Germline V CDR1 and CDR2: SGHRS, YFSETQ. The CDR3 coding sequence is TGCGCCAGCAGCTTATTGGCTAGCGGGAGTAATGAGCAGTTCTTC. Translating gives CASSLLASGSNEQFF.

CDR3 nucleotide sequence: TGTGCCAGCAAGGGACTGATGAACACTGAAGCTTTCTTT. This gives the protein CASKGLMNTEAFF. This chain connects TRBV12-3 or TRBV12-4 to TRBJ1-1; D is perhaps TRBD1 (5 bases). This CDR3 spans 13 amino acids. Trimming took 7 bases from V and 0 from J, leaving 9 bases between them.

The rearrangement uses TRBV11-3 and TRBJ2-1, with TRBD2 identical over 8 bases. Per the germline V gene, CDR1 is SGHNT and CDR2 is YENEEA. Losses at the gene ends were 5 bases for V and 6 bases for J; bases not matched to a gene: 9. The CDR3 is made up of 15 amino acids. The CDR3 reads CASSPTGGRGNEQFF. For the CDR3, the DNA is TGTGCCAGCAGCCCCACGGGGGGGCGCGGCAATGAGCAGTTCTTC.

This chain uses TRBV30 with TRBJ2-2, with TRBD2 matching over 7 bases. This CDR3 spans 16 amino acids. V trimming: 4 bases; J trimming: 4 bases; junction bases outside the gene matches: 12. CDR1 is GTSNPN and CDR2 is SVGIG in the germline V gene (reference sequence). The CDR3, as DNA: TGTGCCTGGATTAACAAAGCGGGAACTGGCACCGGGGAGCTGTTTTTT. Protein product: CAWINKAGTGTGELFF.

The genes are TRBV5-1 and TRBJ2-5; 16 bases are shared with TRBD2. Germline V lookup: CDR1 SGHRS, CDR2 YFSETQ. J lost 5 bases, V lost 3 bases, and 10 bases had no gene match. The CDR3 is 18 residues long. CDR3 in DNA: TGCGCCAGCAGCTCGGGACTAGCGGGAGGGCCGGGTATGGAGACCCAGTACTTC. Protein product: CASSSGLAGGPGMETQYF.

This clone was observed once. V usage is TRBV5-1 and J usage is TRBJ1-1; unclear D gene. V gave up 4 bases and J gave up 0 bases, with 7 bases separating them. The CDR3 spans 13 residues. The germline CDR1 and CDR2 sequences are SGHRS and YFSETQ. This CDR3 reads CASSKIVNTEAFF. CDR3 DNA: TGCGCCAGCAGCAAGATAGTGAACACTGAAGCTTTCTTT.

The chain couples TRBV12-3 or TRBV12-4 to TRBJ1-1; D call uncertain. The CDR3 has 13 residues. Trimming took off 5 bases at V and 6 bases at J, with 13 bases between the two ends. The CDR3 is CASSPSPGSEAFF. CDR3 bases: TGTGCCAGCAGTCCCTCCCCGGGGTCTGAAGCTTTCTTT.

The rearrangement links TRBV28 to TRBJ2-1; D unclear. CDR1 and CDR2 (germline): MDHEN, SYDVKM. The CDR3 length is 11 residues. V lost 5 bases, J lost 8 bases, and 7 bases lay in between. The CDR3 DNA is TGTGCCAGCAGTACCATAGATGAGCAGTTCTTC. Amino acids: CASSTIDEQFF.

The chain carries TRBV5-6 and TRBJ2-2, with no clear D. Germline assignment: CDR1 SGHDT and CDR2 YYEEEE. Trimming left V 0 bases short and J 6 bases short, with 15 bases between. This CDR3 comprises 16 residues. The CDR3 sequence: CASSLAGRFGAGELFF. The CDR3 nucleotides read TGTGCCAGCAGCTTGGCCGGTCGATTTGGAGCCGGGGAGCTGTTTTTT.

The V gene is TRBV2, the J gene TRBJ2-5, with 13 nucleotides matching TRBD2. Germline values: CDR1 SNHLY, CDR2 FYNNEI. This CDR3 contains 16 residues. J was trimmed by 5 bases and V by 6 bases; bases with no gene match: 9. The CDR3 nucleotides read TGTGCCAGCAGACCGCGGACTAGCGGGAGCGGGGAGACCCAGTACTTC. This translates into CASRPRTSGSGETQYF.

This clone was found once. The CDR3 DNA reads as TGTGCCAGCAGTCAGGACAGGGGGTCTCCAAAGGCGGGCGAGCAGTACTTC. Translated: CASSQDRGSPKAGEQYF. The chain is built from TRBV27 and TRBJ2-7; 10 bases match TRBD1. The CDR3 is 17 amino acids. Trimming at V came to 5 bases and at J to 6 bases, leaving 16 bases not matched to a gene. Germline loops: CDR1 MNHEY, CDR2 SMNVEV (reference sequence).

The chain recombines TRBV12-3 or TRBV12-4 with TRBJ2-7; weak D call: TRBD1 (5 bases). The V and J ends lost 8 bases and 2 bases respectively, with 10 bases between them. The CDR3 length is 12 residues. The CDR3 region has the DNA TGTGCCAGCGGGGCAGGCGCCTACGAGCAGTACTTC. Its translation is CASGAGAYEQYF.

The J gene is TRBJ2-1, the V gene TRBV29-1; 10 nucleotides match TRBD2. V was clipped by 5 bases and J by 2 bases; unmatched bases: 6. Germline values: CDR1 SQVTM, CDR2 ANQGSEA. The CDR3 runs to 15 residues. In DNA form, the CDR3 reads TGCAGCGTTCCTTTGAGCGGGAGGGCCTACAATGAGCAGTTCTTC. Translating it yields CSVPLSGRAYNEQFF.

This rearrangement joins TRBV29-1 to TRBJ2-3; maybe TRBD2 (5 bases). The germline V gene encodes CDR1 SQVTM and CDR2 ANQGSEA. The CDR3 is 15 residues long. Trimming removed 6 bases at V and 0 bases at J, with 16 bases between. CDR3 sequence: CSVKISGLSTDTQYF. Written as DNA, the CDR3 is TGCAGCGTAAAGATCAGCGGTTTGAGCACAGATACGCAGTATTTT.

V is TRBV9 and J is TRBJ1-2; D is perhaps TRBD1 (5 bases). Germline CDR1 SGDLS, CDR2 YYNGEE. This CDR3 is 13 amino acids long. The germline V and J ends were trimmed by 3 bases and 4 bases, with 10 bases remaining between them. In DNA, the CDR3 is TGTGCCAGCAGCGGTCGCGGGGGCTATGGCTACACCTTC. Translation: CASSGRGGYGYTF.

V and J are TRBV20-1 and TRBJ2-3; a possible D gene is TRBD2 (6 bases). Germline CDR1 is DFQATT and CDR2 is SNEGSKA (reference sequence). This CDR3 contains 14 residues. V lost 3 bases to trimming and J lost 0 bases, with 10 bases between them. The CDR3 DNA reads as TGCAGTGCTAGTACTCGGGGGAGCACAGATACGCAGTATTTT. Encoded protein: CSASTRGSTDTQYF.

On this clone: This sample also contains other DNA sequences that code for the same CDR3. The rearrangement joins TRBV5-1 to TRBJ2-7, with TRBD2 matching over 7 bases. Looked up from germline, CDR1 is SGHRS and CDR2 is YFSETQ. V was clipped by 0 bases and J by 0 bases; unmatched bases: 0. The CDR3 consists of 14 residues. The CDR3 loop reads CASSLGGSSYEQYF. CDR3 DNA: TGCGCCAGCAGCTTGGGCGGGAGCTCCTACGAGCAGTACTTC.

The genes are TRBV7-9 and TRBJ1-6; 11 nucleotides match TRBD1. The CDR3 has 15 amino acids. Germline trimming cut 4 bases from V and 7 bases from J; bases unmatched to any gene: 3. Germline values: CDR1 SEHNR, CDR2 FQNEAQ (reference sequence). The CDR3 region has the DNA TGTGCCAGCAGCTCCCGGACAGGGGGCAATTCACCCCTCCACTTT. It codes for CASSSRTGGNSPLHF.

CDR3 DNA: TGTGCCAGCAGTTCTCCTGCCTACAGGGTCGGCTACGAGCAGTACTTC. Residues: CASSSPAYRVGYEQYF. The rearrangement joins TRBV6-2 or TRBV6-3 to TRBJ2-7; D might be TRBD1 (6 bases). V shed 4 bases and J shed 3 bases, with 19 bases lying between them. The CDR3 consists of 16 residues. Germline V gene sequence: CDR1 MNHEY, CDR2 SVGEGT.

The rearrangement uses TRBV6-2 or TRBV6-3 and TRBJ1-3, with unresolved D. This CDR3 comprises 15 residues. V was trimmed by 1 base and J by 3 bases, leaving 10 bases between them. Germline loops: CDR1 MNHEY, CDR2 SVGEGT. This chain's CDR3 is CASSYWRGFGNTIYF. In DNA form, the CDR3 reads TGTGCCAGCAGTTACTGGCGGGGATTTGGAAACACCATATATTTT.